This T cell receptor (beta chain) is from a study of shared clonotypes between healthy human individuals. Study-wide findings and caveats: Expectations were that clonotype sharing among donors would be affected by sequencing depth. Between a handful of donors, naive CD4 clonotypes were shared at a level of approximately 5%.

CDR1 and CDR2 from the germline V gene are SGHRS and YFSETQ. V lost 0 bases and J lost 4, with 13 bases in between. CDR3 length equals 15 residues. Assay: immunoSEQ multiplex PCR; the TCRdb copy retains only in-frame clones and omits some. The sample yields a few hundred thousand clones, about 96% seen once. Worth noting for this clone: No antigen is known for it.

The sample was memory CD8+ T cells sorted from blood. Subset noted: CD45RO+ cells pooled with CCR7-negative TemRA cells. The receptor comes from a man aged 30 to 45 in good health. The chain joins TRBV5-1 to TRBJ1-2, with a possible D match to TRBD1 (6 bases). The CDR3 DNA reads as TGCGCCAGCAGCTTGGCTCTCGGGGGGCCCTATGGCTACACCTTC. It is translated as CASSLALGGPYGYTF.